A selection of T cell receptor beta chains follows, all from one sample in a study of cytomegalovirus exposure and HLA in healthy donors. Assay: immunoSEQ multiplex PCR; the TCRdb copy retains only in-frame clones and omits some. The profile shows about 120,000 clones, 76% of them singletons. Input material: PBMCs. The receptors stem from a man aged 25-45 years in good health and CMV-seropositive. Each CDR3 is given with its conserved first and last residue. The order of the fields is J gene, D gene, clone size, CDR3 length, V gene, CDR3 protein, CDR3 DNA. The D gene is left open where the match is weak. Expanded clones are given a class, and other clones once, few, many or no size at all.

j_gene: TRBJ1-2
d_gene: .
abundance: .
len: 14
v_gene: TRBV6-1
CDR3aa: CASSELGASYGYTF
CDR3nt: TGTGCCAGCAGTGAACTGGGGGCGAGCTATGGCTACACCTTC

j_gene: TRBJ2-1
d_gene: .
abundance: .
len: 13
v_gene: TRBV13
CDR3aa: CANSLQGTNEQFF
CDR3nt: TGTGCCAACAGCTTACAGGGAACCAATGAGCAGTTCTTC

j_gene: TRBJ1-6
d_gene: .
abundance: .
len: 15
v_gene: TRBV6-5
CDR3aa: CVSSAHTEYNSPLHF
CDR3nt: TGTGTCAGCAGTGCTCACACAGAATATAATTCACCCCTCCACTTT

j_gene: TRBJ2-3
d_gene: .
abundance: .
len: 14
v_gene: TRBV10-2
CDR3aa: CASRGGPRADTQYF
CDR3nt: TGCGCCAGCAGAGGGGGACCGAGAGCAGATACGCAGTATTTT

j_gene: TRBJ1-2
d_gene: .
abundance: once
len: 14
v_gene: TRBV30
CDR3aa: CAWSFGGANYGYTF
CDR3nt: TGTGCCTGGAGTTTTGGAGGGGCTAACTATGGCTACACCTTC

j_gene: TRBJ1-2
d_gene: .
abundance: .
len: 15
v_gene: TRBV9
CDR3aa: CASSVDRLRAHGYTF
CDR3nt: TGTGCCAGCAGCGTAGACAGGCTACGGGCGCATGGCTACACCTTC

j_gene: TRBJ2-5
d_gene: .
abundance: few
len: 13
v_gene: TRBV13
CDR3aa: CASSLADSGTQYF
CDR3nt: TGTGCCAGCAGCTTAGCCGACTCGGGGACCCAGTACTTC

j_gene: TRBJ2-5
d_gene: TRBD2
abundance: .
len: 15
v_gene: TRBV7-7
CDR3aa: CASSAAGLAQETQYF
CDR3nt: TGTGCCAGCAGCGCCGCGGGACTAGCGCAAGAGACCCAGTACTTC

j_gene: TRBJ2-3
d_gene: TRBD2
abundance: .
len: 20
v_gene: TRBV6-4
CDR3aa: CASSGTGTSGGPPGTDTQYF
CDR3nt: TGTGCCAGCAGTGGCACCGGGACTAGCGGGGGGCCCCCTGGCACAGATACGCAGTATTTT

j_gene: TRBJ1-5
d_gene: TRBD1
abundance: few
len: 16
v_gene: TRBV7-9
CDR3aa: CASSEGTGGSVQPQHF
CDR3nt: TGTGCCAGCAGCGAGGGGACAGGAGGTTCCGTTCAGCCCCAGCATTTT

j_gene: TRBJ1-2
d_gene: .
abundance: .
len: 13
v_gene: TRBV7-9
CDR3aa: CASSLVRGHGYTF
CDR3nt: TGTGCCAGCAGCTTAGTTAGAGGCCATGGCTACACCTTC

j_gene: TRBJ1-2
d_gene: TRBD1
abundance: once
len: 14
v_gene: TRBV13
CDR3aa: CASSSAGTVNGRTF
CDR3nt: TGTGCCAGCAGCTCCGCCGGGACAGTGAATGGGCGCACCTTC

j_gene: TRBJ2-5
d_gene: .
abundance: few
len: 16
v_gene: TRBV4-3
CDR3aa: CASSQAGGEGWETQYF
CDR3nt: TGCGCCAGCAGCCAAGCCGGGGGTGAGGGCTGGGAGACCCAGTACTTC

j_gene: TRBJ1-6
d_gene: TRBD1
abundance: few
len: 17
v_gene: TRBV4-2
CDR3aa: CTSSKPSGGGYNSPLHF
CDR3nt: TGTACCAGCAGCAAGCCTTCAGGGGGCGGGTATAATTCACCCCTCCACTTT

j_gene: TRBJ2-1
d_gene: .
abundance: .
len: 16
v_gene: TRBV5-1
CDR3aa: CASSPGQGGSSNEQFF
CDR3nt: TGCGCCAGCAGTCCCGGTCAAGGGGGATCCTCCAATGAGCAGTTCTTC

j_gene: TRBJ2-7
d_gene: .
abundance: .
len: 13
v_gene: TRBV7-7
CDR3aa: CASSSGQNYEQYF
CDR3nt: TGTGCCAGCAGCTCAGGACAGAACTACGAGCAGTACTTC

j_gene: TRBJ1-2
d_gene: .
abundance: .
len: 13
v_gene: TRBV6-6
CDR3aa: CASSTTADYGYTF
CDR3nt: TGTGCCAGCAGCACGACAGCAGACTATGGCTACACCTTC

j_gene: TRBJ1-1
d_gene: .
abundance: .
len: 14
v_gene: TRBV27
CDR3aa: CASSLSRGPTEAFF
CDR3nt: TGTGCCAGCAGTTTATCGAGAGGGCCCACTGAAGCTTTCTTT

j_gene: TRBJ1-1
d_gene: .
abundance: few
len: 14
v_gene: TRBV6-1
CDR3aa: CASSEAAMNTEAFF
CDR3nt: TGTGCCAGCAGTGAAGCAGCTATGAACACTGAAGCTTTCTTT

j_gene: TRBJ1-2
d_gene: TRBD1
abundance: .
len: 13
v_gene: TRBV29-1
CDR3aa: CSVEGQGSSGYTF
CDR3nt: TGCAGCGTTGAGGGACAGGGGTCATCGGGCTACACCTTC

j_gene: TRBJ1-5
d_gene: .
abundance: .
len: 14
v_gene: TRBV9
CDR3aa: CASSVGTGNQPQHF
CDR3nt: TGTGCCAGCAGCGTAGGAACAGGCAATCAGCCCCAGCATTTT

j_gene: TRBJ1-3
d_gene: .
abundance: .
len: 16
v_gene: TRBV6-5
CDR3aa: CASSYSEKLPGNTIYF
CDR3nt: TGTGCCAGCAGTTACTCGGAGAAGCTTCCTGGAAACACCATATATTTT

j_gene: TRBJ2-5
d_gene: TRBD1
abundance: .
len: 16
v_gene: TRBV19
CDR3aa: CASSPRQGARSETQYF
CDR3nt: TGTGCCAGTAGCCCCAGACAGGGGGCTAGGTCGGAGACCCAGTACTTC

j_gene: TRBJ1-4
d_gene: TRBD1
abundance: .
len: 16
v_gene: TRBV7-9
CDR3aa: CASSDRDRASNEKLFF
CDR3nt: TGTGCCAGCAGCGACCGGGACAGGGCGTCTAATGAAAAACTGTTTTTT

j_gene: TRBJ1-5
d_gene: .
abundance: .
len: 13
v_gene: TRBV19
CDR3aa: CASSIMGPQPQHF
CDR3nt: TGTGCCAGTAGTATAATGGGGCCTCAGCCCCAGCATTTT

j_gene: TRBJ1-2
d_gene: .
abundance: .
len: 12
v_gene: TRBV4-2
CDR3aa: CASSPSNYGYTF
CDR3nt: TGTGCCAGCAGCCCCAGTAACTATGGCTACACCTTC

j_gene: TRBJ1-4
d_gene: .
abundance: .
len: 17
v_gene: TRBV7-9
CDR3aa: CASSLAPVGSRSEKLFF
CDR3nt: TGTGCCAGCAGCTTAGCCCCCGTCGGGTCTAGGAGTGAAAAACTGTTTTTT

j_gene: TRBJ1-2
d_gene: TRBD1
abundance: .
len: 15
v_gene: TRBV2
CDR3aa: CASSEASQGLGGYTF
CDR3nt: TGTGCCAGCAGTGAAGCTTCACAGGGGCTAGGGGGCTACACCTTC

j_gene: TRBJ2-3
d_gene: TRBD2
abundance: .
len: 13
v_gene: TRBV7-9
CDR3aa: CASTWWREDTQYF
CDR3nt: TGTGCCAGCACCTGGTGGCGGGAGGATACGCAGTATTTT

j_gene: TRBJ2-5
d_gene: TRBD2
abundance: few
len: 16
v_gene: TRBV11-3
CDR3aa: CASSLEASGGLGTQYF
CDR3nt: TGTGCCAGCAGCTTAGAGGCTAGCGGCGGCCTGGGGACCCAGTACTTC

j_gene: TRBJ1-1
d_gene: TRBD1
abundance: .
len: 14
v_gene: TRBV29-1
CDR3aa: CSVIRQGANTEAFF
CDR3nt: TGCAGCGTAATACGACAGGGGGCGAACACTGAAGCTTTCTTT

j_gene: TRBJ1-1
d_gene: .
abundance: few
len: 14
v_gene: TRBV7-9
CDR3aa: CASSRGGMNTEAFF
CDR3nt: TGTGCCAGCAGCCGAGGGGGTATGAACACTGAAGCTTTCTTT

j_gene: TRBJ1-4
d_gene: .
abundance: .
len: 16
v_gene: TRBV28
CDR3aa: CASSLVQGPTNEKLFF
CDR3nt: TGTGCCAGCAGTTTAGTCCAGGGGCCAACTAATGAAAAACTGTTTTTT

j_gene: TRBJ2-1
d_gene: TRBD2
abundance: .
len: 14
v_gene: TRBV19
CDR3aa: CASRSSGDYNEQFF
CDR3nt: TGTGCCAGTAGGTCTAGCGGGGACTACAATGAGCAGTTCTTC

j_gene: TRBJ1-1
d_gene: .
abundance: .
len: 15
v_gene: TRBV7-9
CDR3aa: CASSLFETGGTEAFF
CDR3nt: TGTGCCAGCAGCTTATTTGAAACGGGGGGCACTGAAGCTTTCTTT

j_gene: TRBJ1-6
d_gene: .
abundance: .
len: 15
v_gene: TRBV6-6
CDR3aa: CASGPPDNYNSPLHF
CDR3nt: TGTGCCAGCGGGCCTCCCGACAACTATAATTCACCCCTCCACTTT

j_gene: TRBJ2-2
d_gene: .
abundance: .
len: 18
v_gene: TRBV9
CDR3aa: CASSSRRGDRVDTGELFF
CDR3nt: TGTGCCAGCAGCTCCCGGAGGGGAGACAGGGTTGACACCGGGGAGCTGTTTTTT

j_gene: TRBJ2-3
d_gene: .
abundance: .
len: 17
v_gene: TRBV9
CDR3aa: CASSVEGSGGASDTQYF
CDR3nt: TGTGCCAGCAGCGTAGAAGGAAGCGGCGGGGCGTCAGATACGCAGTATTTT

j_gene: TRBJ1-2
d_gene: .
abundance: .
len: 16
v_gene: TRBV9
CDR3aa: CASSTTSGDGVYGYTF
CDR3nt: TGTGCCAGCAGCACGACGTCGGGGGACGGGGTCTATGGCTACACCTTC

j_gene: TRBJ1-4
d_gene: .
abundance: .
len: 15
v_gene: TRBV10-3
CDR3aa: CAISETLATNEKLFF
CDR3nt: TGTGCCATCAGTGAGACCTTAGCCACTAATGAAAAACTGTTTTTT

j_gene: TRBJ2-1
d_gene: .
abundance: .
len: 15
v_gene: TRBV6-5
CDR3aa: CASSYSEGPGNEQFF
CDR3nt: TGTGCCAGCAGTTACTCGGAAGGGCCGGGAAATGAGCAGTTCTTC

j_gene: TRBJ2-7
d_gene: .
abundance: .
len: 15
v_gene: TRBV27
CDR3aa: CASSFFAASSYEQYF
CDR3nt: TGTGCCAGCAGTTTTTTTGCGGCCAGCTCCTACGAGCAGTACTTC